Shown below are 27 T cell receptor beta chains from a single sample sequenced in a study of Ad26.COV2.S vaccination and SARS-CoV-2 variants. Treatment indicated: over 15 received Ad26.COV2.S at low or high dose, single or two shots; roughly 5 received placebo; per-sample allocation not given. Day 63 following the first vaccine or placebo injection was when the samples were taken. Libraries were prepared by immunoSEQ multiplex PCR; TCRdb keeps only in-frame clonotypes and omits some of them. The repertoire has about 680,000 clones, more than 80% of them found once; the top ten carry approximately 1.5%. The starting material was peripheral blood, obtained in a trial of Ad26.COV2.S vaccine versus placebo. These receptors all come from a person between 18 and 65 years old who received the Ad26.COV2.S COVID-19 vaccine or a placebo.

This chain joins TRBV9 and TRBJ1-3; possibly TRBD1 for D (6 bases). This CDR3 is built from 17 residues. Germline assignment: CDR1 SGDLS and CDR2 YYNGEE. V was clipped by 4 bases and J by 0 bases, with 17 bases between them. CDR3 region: CASSPGDTVVSGNTIYF. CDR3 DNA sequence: TGTGCCAGCAGCCCAGGGGACACCGTCGTCTCTGGAAACACCATATATTTT.

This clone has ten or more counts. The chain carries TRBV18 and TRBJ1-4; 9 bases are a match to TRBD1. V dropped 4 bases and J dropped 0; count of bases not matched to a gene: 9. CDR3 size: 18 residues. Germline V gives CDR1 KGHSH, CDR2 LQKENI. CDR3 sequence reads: CASSLTGTGPSTNEKLFF. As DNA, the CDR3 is TGTGCCAGCTCACTAACCGGGACAGGGCCCTCAACTAATGAAAAACTGTTTTTT.

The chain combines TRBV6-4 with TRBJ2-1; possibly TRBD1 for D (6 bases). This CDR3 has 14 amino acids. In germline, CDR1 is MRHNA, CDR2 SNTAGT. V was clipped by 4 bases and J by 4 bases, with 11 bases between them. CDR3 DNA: TGTGCCAGCAGTGCGTCAGGGGTGTACAATGAGCAGTTCTTC. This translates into CASSASGVYNEQFF.

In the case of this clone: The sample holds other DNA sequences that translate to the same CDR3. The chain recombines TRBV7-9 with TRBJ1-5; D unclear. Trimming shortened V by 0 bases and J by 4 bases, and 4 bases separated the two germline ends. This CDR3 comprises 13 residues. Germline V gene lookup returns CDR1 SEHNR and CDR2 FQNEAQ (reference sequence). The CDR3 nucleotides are TGTGCCAGCAGCTTAGCGGAGAATCAGCCCCAGCATTTT. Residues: CASSLAENQPQHF.

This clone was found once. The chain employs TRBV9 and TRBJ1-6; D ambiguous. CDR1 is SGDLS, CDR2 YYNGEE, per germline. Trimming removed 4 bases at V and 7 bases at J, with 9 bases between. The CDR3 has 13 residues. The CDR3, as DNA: TGTGCCAGCAGCCTAACGAGCAATTCACCCCTCCACTTT. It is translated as CASSLTSNSPLHF.

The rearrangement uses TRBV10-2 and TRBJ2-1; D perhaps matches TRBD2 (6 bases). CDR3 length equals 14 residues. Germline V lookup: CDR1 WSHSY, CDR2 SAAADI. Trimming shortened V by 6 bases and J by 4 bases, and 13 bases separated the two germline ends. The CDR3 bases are TGCGCCAGCAGCCTAACTAGCCCTTACAATGAGCAGTTCTTC. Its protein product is CASSLTSPYNEQFF.

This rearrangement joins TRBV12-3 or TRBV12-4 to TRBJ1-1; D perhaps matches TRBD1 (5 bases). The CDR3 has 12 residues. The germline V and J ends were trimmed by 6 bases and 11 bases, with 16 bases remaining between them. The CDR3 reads CASSQQAERAFF. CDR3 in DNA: TGTGCCAGCAGCCAACAGGCCGAAAGGGCTTTCTTT.

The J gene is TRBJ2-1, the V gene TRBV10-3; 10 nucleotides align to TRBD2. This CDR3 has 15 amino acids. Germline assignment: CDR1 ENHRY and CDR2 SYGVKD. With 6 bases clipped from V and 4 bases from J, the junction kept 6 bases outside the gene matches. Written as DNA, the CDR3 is TGTGCCATCAGAGCGGGGGGGTCAGATTACAATGAGCAGTTCTTC. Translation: CAIRAGGSDYNEQFF.

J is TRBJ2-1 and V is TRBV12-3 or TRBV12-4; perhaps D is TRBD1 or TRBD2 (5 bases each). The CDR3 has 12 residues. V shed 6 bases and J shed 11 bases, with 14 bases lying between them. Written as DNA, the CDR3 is TGTGCCAGCAGGGATTCCGGGACCCAGCAGTTCTTC. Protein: CASRDSGTQQFF.

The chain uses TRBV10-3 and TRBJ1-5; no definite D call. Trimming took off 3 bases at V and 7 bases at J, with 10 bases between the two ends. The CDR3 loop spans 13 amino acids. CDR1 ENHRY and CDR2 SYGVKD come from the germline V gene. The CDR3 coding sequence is TGTGCCATCAGTGATCGGGAGGACCAGCCCCAGCATTTT. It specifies CAISDREDQPQHF.

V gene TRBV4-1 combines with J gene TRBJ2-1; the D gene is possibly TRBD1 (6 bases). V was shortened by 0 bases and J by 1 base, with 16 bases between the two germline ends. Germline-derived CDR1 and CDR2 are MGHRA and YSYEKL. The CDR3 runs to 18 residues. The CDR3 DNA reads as TGCGCCAGCAGCCAAGATCCCCCACGGGGACAATCCTACAATGAGCAGTTCTTC. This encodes CASSQDPPRGQSYNEQFF.

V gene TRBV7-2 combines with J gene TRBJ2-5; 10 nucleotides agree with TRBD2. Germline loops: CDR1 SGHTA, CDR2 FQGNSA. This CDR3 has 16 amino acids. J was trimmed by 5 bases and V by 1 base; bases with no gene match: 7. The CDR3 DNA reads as TGTGCCAGCAGCTTAGTTAGCGGGGGGTCCTGGGAGACCCAGTACTTC. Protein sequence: CASSLVSGGSWETQYF.

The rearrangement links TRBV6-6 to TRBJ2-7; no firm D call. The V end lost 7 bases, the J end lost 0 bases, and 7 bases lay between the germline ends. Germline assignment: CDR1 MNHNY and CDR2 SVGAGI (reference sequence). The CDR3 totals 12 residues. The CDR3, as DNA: TGTGCCAGCACGCCAAGCTCCTACGAGCAGTACTTC. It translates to CASTPSSYEQYF.

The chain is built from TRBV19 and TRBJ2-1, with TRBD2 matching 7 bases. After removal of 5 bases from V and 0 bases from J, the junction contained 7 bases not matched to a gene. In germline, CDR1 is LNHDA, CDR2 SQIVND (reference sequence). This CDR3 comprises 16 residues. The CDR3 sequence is CASSPLTSASYNEQFF. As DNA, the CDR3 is TGTGCCAGTAGTCCCCTCACTAGCGCCTCCTACAATGAGCAGTTCTTC.

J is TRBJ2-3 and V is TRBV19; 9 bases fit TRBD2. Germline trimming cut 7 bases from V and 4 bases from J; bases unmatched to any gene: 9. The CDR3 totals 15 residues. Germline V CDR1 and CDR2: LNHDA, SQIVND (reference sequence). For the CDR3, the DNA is TGTGCCAGTACGACTAGCGGAGGTAGTGCAGATACGCAGTATTTT. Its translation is CASTTSGGSADTQYF.

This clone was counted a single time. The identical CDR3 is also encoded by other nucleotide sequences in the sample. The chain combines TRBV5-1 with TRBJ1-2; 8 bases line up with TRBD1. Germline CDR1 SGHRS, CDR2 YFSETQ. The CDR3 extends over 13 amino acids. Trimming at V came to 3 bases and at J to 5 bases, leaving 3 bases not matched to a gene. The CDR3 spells CASSSGQGYGYTF. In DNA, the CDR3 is TGCGCCAGCAGCTCTGGACAGGGATATGGCTACACCTTC.

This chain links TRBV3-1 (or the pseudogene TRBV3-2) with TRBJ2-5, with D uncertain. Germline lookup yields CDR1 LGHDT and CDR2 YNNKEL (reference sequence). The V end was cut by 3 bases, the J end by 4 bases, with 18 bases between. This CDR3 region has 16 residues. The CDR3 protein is CASSQGEEGDGETQYF. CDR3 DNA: TGTGCCAGCAGCCAGGGCGAGGAAGGCGACGGAGAGACCCAGTACTTC.

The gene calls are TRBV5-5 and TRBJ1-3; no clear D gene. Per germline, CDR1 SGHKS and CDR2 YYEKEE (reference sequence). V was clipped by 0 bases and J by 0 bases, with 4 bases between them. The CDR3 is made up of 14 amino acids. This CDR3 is CASSLVDSGNTIYF. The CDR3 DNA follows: TGTGCCAGCAGCTTGGTCGACTCTGGAAACACCATATATTTT.

The CDR3, as DNA: TGCGCCAGCAGTGATGAGGGATACAACAATCAGCCCCAGCATTTT. Amino acids: CASSDEGYNNQPQHF. The chain has TRBV10-1 and TRBJ1-5, with D uncertain. There are 15 residues in the CDR3. From germline, CDR1 is WNHNN and CDR2 SYGVQD (reference sequence). With 3 bases removed from V and 3 bases from J, the gap between germline ends came to 12 bases.

CDR3 nucleotides: TGTGCCAGCAGCCGCCGGACTAGCGGGTCAACAGATACGCAGTATTTT. It encodes CASSRRTSGSTDTQYF. The V call is TRBV13, the J call TRBJ2-3; 11 bases agree with TRBD2. J gave up 3 bases and V 5 bases, and 7 bases lay outside the gene matches. CDR3 length equals 16 residues. The germline V gene encodes CDR1 PRHDT and CDR2 FYEKMQ (reference sequence).

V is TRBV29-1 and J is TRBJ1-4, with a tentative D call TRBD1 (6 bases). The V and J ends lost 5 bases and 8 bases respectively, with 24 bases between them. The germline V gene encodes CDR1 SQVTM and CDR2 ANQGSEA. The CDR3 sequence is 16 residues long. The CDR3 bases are TGCAGCGTTCCGGCAGGGGTGGGGTTCGAAAGCGAAAAACTGTTTTTT. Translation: CSVPAGVGFESEKLFF.

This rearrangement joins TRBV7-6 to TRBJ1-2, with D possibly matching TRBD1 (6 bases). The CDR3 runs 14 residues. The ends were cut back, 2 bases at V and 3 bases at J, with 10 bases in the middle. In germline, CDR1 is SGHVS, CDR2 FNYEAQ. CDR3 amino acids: CASSLYEGDYGYTF. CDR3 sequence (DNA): TGTGCCAGCAGCTTATACGAGGGGGACTATGGCTACACCTTC.

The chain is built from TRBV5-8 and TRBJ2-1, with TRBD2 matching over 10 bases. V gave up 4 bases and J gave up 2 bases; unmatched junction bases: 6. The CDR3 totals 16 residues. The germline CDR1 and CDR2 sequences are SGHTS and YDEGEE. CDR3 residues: CASSPRGLATYNEQFF. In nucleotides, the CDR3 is TGTGCCAGCAGCCCGAGGGGACTAGCGACCTACAATGAGCAGTTCTTC.

The CDR3 nucleotides are TGTGCCAGCAGTGAATATGAACAGGGGAGTGGCTACACCTTC. Protein product: CASSEYEQGSGYTF. V is TRBV25-1 and J is TRBJ1-2; the match to TRBD1 covers 7 bases. The CDR3 is made up of 14 amino acids. The V segment lost 0 bases and the J segment 7 bases; nucleotides outside the gene matches: 5. Germline V gene data show CDR1 as MGHDK and CDR2 as SYGVNS.

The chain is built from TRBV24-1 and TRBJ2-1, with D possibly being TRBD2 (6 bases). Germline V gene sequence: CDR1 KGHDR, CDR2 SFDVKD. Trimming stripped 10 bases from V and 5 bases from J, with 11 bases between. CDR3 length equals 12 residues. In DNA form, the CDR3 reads TGTGCCACGGGCGGGGACCACAATGAGCAGTTCTTC. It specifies CATGGDHNEQFF.

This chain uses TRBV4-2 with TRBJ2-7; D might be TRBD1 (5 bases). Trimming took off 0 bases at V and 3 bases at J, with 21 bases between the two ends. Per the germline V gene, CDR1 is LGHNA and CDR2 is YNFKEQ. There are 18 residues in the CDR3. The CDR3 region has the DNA TGTGCCAGCAGCCAAGATCTCTTTACTGGGGCCTCCTACTACGAGCAGTACTTC. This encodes CASSQDLFTGASYYEQYF.

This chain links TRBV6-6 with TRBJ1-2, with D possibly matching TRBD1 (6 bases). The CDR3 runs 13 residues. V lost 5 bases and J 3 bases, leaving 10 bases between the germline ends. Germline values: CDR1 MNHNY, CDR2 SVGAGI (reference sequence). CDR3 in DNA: TGTGCCAGCAGTCCCCCAGGGGACTATGGCTACACCTTC. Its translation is CASSPPGDYGYTF.